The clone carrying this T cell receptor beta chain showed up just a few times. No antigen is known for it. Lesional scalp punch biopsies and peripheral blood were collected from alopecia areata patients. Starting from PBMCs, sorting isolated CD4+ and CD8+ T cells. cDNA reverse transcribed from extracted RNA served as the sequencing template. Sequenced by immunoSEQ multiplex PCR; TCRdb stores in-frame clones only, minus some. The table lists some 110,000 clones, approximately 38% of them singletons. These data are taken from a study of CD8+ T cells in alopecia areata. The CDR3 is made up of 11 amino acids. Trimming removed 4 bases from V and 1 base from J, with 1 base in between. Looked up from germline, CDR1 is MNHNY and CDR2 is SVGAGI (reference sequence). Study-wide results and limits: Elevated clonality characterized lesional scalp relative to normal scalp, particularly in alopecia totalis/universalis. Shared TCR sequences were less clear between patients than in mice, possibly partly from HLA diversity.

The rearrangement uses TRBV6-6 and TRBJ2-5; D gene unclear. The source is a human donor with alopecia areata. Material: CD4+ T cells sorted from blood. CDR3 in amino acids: CASSFQETQYF. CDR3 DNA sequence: TGTGCCAGCAGTTTCCAAGAGACCCAGTACTTC.